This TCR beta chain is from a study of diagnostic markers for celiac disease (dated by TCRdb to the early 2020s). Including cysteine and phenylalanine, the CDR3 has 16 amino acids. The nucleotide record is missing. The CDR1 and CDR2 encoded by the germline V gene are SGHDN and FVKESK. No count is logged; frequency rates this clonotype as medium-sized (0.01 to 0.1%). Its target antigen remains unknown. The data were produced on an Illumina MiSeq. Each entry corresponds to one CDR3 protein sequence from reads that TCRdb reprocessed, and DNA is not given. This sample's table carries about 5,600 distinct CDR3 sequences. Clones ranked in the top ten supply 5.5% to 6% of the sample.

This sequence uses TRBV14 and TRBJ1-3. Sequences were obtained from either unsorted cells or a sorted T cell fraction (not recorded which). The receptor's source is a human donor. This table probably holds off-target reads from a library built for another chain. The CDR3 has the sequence CASSQDRISDGSAIYF.